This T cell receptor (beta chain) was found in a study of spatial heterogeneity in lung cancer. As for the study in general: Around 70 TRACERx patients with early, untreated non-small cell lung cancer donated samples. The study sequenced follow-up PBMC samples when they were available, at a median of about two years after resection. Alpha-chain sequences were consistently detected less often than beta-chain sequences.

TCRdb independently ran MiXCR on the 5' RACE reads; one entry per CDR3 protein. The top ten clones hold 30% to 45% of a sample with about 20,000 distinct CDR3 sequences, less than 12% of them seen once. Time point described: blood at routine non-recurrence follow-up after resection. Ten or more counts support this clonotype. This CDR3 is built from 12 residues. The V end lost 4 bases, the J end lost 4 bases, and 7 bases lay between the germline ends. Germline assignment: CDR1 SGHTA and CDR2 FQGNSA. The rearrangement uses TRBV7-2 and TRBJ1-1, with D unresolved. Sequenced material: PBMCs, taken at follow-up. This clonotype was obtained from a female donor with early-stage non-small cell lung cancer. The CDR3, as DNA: TGTGCCAGCAGCTACGAATTCACTGAAGCTTTCTTT. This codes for CASSYEFTEAFF. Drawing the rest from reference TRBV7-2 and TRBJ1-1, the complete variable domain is GAGVSQSPSNKVTEKGKDVELRCDPISGHTALYWYRQSLGQGLEFLIYFQGNSAPDKSGLPSDRFSAERTGGSVSTLTIQRTQQEDSAVYLCASSYEFTEAFFGQGTRLTVV.